This entry features one T cell receptor beta chain sequence. These data are taken from a study of blood T cell repertoires in COVID-19. Overall study: COVID-19 samples collected from the United States, Italy and Spain covered acute and convalescent phases. T cells, B-cell-depleted T cells, or PBMCs supplied cDNA or gDNA.

In the authors' workflow: Researchers report that nucleated cell counts were estimated from reference gene primer amplification. Measured with immunoSEQ multiplex PCR; TCRdb has only the in-frame clones, and not every one. V, J and clone size are those of that table, while D and trimming were read from the DNA. The sample contains about 280,000 clones, 88% of which appear only once. The length of the CDR3 is 12 residues. Germline CDR1 reads KGHSH; CDR2 reads LQKENI. The germline V and J ends were trimmed by 5 bases and 8 bases, with 10 bases remaining between them. Sequencing used peripheral blood. The TCR was taken from a man in his late teens or twenties with active or convalescent COVID-19. The chain combines TRBV18 with TRBJ1-5, with D possibly matching TRBD1 (6 bases). As DNA, the CDR3 is TGTGCCAGCTCAGCGGACAGTGAGCCCCAGCATTTT. Protein sequence: CASSADSEPQHF. Filled out from reference TRBV18 and TRBJ1-5, the complete variable domain reads NAGVMQNPRHLVRRRGQEARLRCSPMKGHSHVYWYRQLPEEGLKFMVYLQKENIIDESGMPKERFSAEFPKEGPSILRIQQVVRGDSAAYFCASSADSEPQHFGDGTRLSIL.